This T cell receptor beta chain was captured in a study of T cells in Graves' hyperthyroidism and ophthalmopathy. Looking at the study overall: Once the initial diagnosis was made, peripheral blood was obtained before any treatment. Overall study results and limits: Ophthalmopathy and stable hyperthyroidism were told apart by a 13 V-J model.

Pregnant or lactating patients were excluded, as were those with uncontrolled infection or other autoimmune disease. The CDR3 contains 19 residues. Germline CDR1 reads SGDLS; CDR2 reads YYNGEE. Germline trimming cut 3 bases from V and 2 bases from J; bases unmatched to any gene: 12. Amplified regions were TCR beta CDR3 sequences from RNA transcripts. The TCR CDR3 first-round RT-PCR relied on the HTBI primer set. Each CDR3 protein gets one entry after TCRdb re-called the multiplex PCR reads with MiXCR. The data hold almost 500,000 distinct CDR3 sequences, with approximately 22% observed a single time. Worth noting for this clonotype: Its matching antigen is unknown.

The rearrangement joins TRBV9 to TRBJ2-5, with 14 nucleotides matching TRBD2. Sequencing was carried out using blood. The source of this sequence is a woman in her 70s with Graves' ophthalmopathy. CDR3 sequence reads: CASSGPPGLAGDSQETQYF. The DNA of the CDR3 is TGTGCCAGCAGCGGTCCCCCGGGACTAGCGGGAGACTCGCAAGAGACCCAGTACTTC.